Shown below are 18 T cell receptor beta chains from a single sample sequenced in a study of cytomegalovirus exposure and HLA in healthy donors. PCR involved 60 Vbeta and 13 Jbeta primers. TCRdb keeps only in-frame clones here, not all; method: immunoSEQ multiplex PCR. Of some 140,000 clones in the sample, 74% were seen once. The sample comprised PBMCs. All receptors come from a man younger than 45 in good health and CMV-seronegative.

This clone was counted between two and nine times. This chain connects TRBV28 to TRBJ2-3; no definite D call. Per germline, CDR1 MDHEN and CDR2 SYDVKM. The CDR3 covers 15 residues. V was trimmed by 5 bases and J by 7 bases, leaving 19 bases between them. CDR3 loop: CASSTSFADLNTQYF. DNA of the CDR3: TGTGCCAGCAGTACTTCCTTCGCGGATCTCAATACGCAGTATTTT.

The V call is TRBV28, the J call TRBJ2-7, with D unresolved. Trimming took off 2 bases at V and 1 base at J, with 6 bases between the two ends. The germline V gene has CDR1 MDHEN and CDR2 SYDVKM. This CDR3 is 13 amino acids long. CDR3 residues: CASSLGRSYEQYF. The CDR3 DNA is TGTGCCAGCAGTTTAGGCAGATCCTACGAGCAGTACTTC.

V is TRBV4-2 and J is TRBJ2-7, with TRBD2 identical over 8 bases. Germline CDR1 LGHNA, CDR2 YNFKEQ. The CDR3 runs to 14 residues. The V segment lost 5 bases and the J segment 3 bases; nucleotides outside the gene matches: 6. Written as DNA, the CDR3 is TGTGCCAGCAGCGTTAGCGGGGAAATCTACGAGCAGTACTTC. Amino acids: CASSVSGEIYEQYF.

CDR3 coding DNA: TGTGCCAGCAGCCCCTCCTCCGGGTTCACAGATACGCAGTATTTT. Translated: CASSPSSGFTDTQYF. The V and J genes are TRBV9 and TRBJ2-3; D gene uncertain. V was shortened by 4 bases and J by 2 bases, with 14 bases between the two germline ends. This CDR3 is 15 amino acids long. CDR1 is SGDLS and CDR2 is YYNGEE in the germline V gene.

This clone was detected a few times. The conserved final phenylalanine or tryptophan is absent from the CDR3, which likely points to a read error. The DNA is omitted, as the CDR3 cannot be located on it reliably, and the CDR3 follows TCRdb's listing. V is TRBV27 and J is TRBJ1-2; the D segment call TRBD1 is taken from the table without a DNA check. The CDR3 adds up to 10 amino acids, both ends counted. CDR1 and CDR2 from the germline V gene are MNHEY and SMNVEV (reference sequence). CDR3 sequence: CASSLKDKVG.

The rearrangement joins TRBV5-1 to TRBJ2-7; TRBD2 matches 7 bases. The CDR3 length is 14 residues. V lost 5 bases to trimming and J lost 3 bases; unmatched junction nucleotides: 8. From germline, CDR1 is SGHRS and CDR2 YFSETQ. The CDR3 bases are TGCGCCAGCAGGAGCGGGACCCAGAACTACGAGCAGTACTTC. Its translation is CASRSGTQNYEQYF.

V usage is TRBV6-5 and J usage is TRBJ2-2; 9 positions agree with TRBD1. Germline V gene data show CDR1 as MNHEY and CDR2 as SVGAGI. This CDR3 comprises 14 residues. The V and J ends lost 8 bases and 4 bases, in that order; junction bases with no gene match: 5. The CDR3 coding sequence is TGTGCCAGCGGCAGACAGGGGGGCACCGGGGAGCTGTTTTTT. Residues: CASGRQGGTGELFF.

The J gene is TRBJ1-1, the V gene TRBV7-6, with TRBD1 identical over 8 bases. The CDR3 runs 15 residues. Germline lookup yields CDR1 SGHVS and CDR2 FNYEAQ. Germline trimming cut 4 bases from V and 4 bases from J; bases unmatched to any gene: 8. CDR3 nucleotides: TGTGCCAGCAGCTCTTCAGGGGGCAGAGCCACTGAAGCTTTCTTT. As protein: CASSSSGGRATEAFF.

This chain joins TRBV5-1 and TRBJ2-3, with D perhaps TRBD1 (6 bases). The CDR3 is 13 residues long. V lost 1 base and J lost 6, with 9 bases in between. CDR1 is SGHRS and CDR2 is YFSETQ in the germline V gene. CDR3 nucleotide sequence: TGCGCCAGCAGCTTGTACCAGGGGGATACGCAGTATTTT. Translation gives CASSLYQGDTQYF.

This clone was detected a few times. This chain links TRBV5-1 with TRBJ1-6; 7 bases are shared with TRBD1. The CDR3 contains 16 residues. Per germline, CDR1 SGHRS and CDR2 YFSETQ. V dropped 5 bases and J dropped 2; count of bases not matched to a gene: 7. DNA of the CDR3: TGCGCCAGCAGACGGGACAGCACCCCCTATAATTCACCCCTCCACTTT. Its protein product is CASRRDSTPYNSPLHF. Complete variable domain (other parts from reference TRBV5-1 and TRBJ1-6): KAGVTQTPRYLIKTRGQQVTLSCSPISGHRSVSWYQQTPGQGLQFLFEYFSETQRNKGNFPGRFSGRQFSNSRSEMNVSTLELGDSALYLCASRRDSTPYNSPLHFGNGTRLTVT.

V is TRBV5-1 and J is TRBJ2-4, with 7 bases lining up with TRBD1. The length of the CDR3 is 16 residues. Germline CDR1 and CDR2: SGHRS and YFSETQ. V lost 4 bases to trimming and J lost 0 bases; unmatched junction nucleotides: 7. The chain's CDR3 is CASSGEGQLAKNIQYF. CDR3 sequence (DNA): TGCGCCAGCAGCGGCGAGGGACAGCTAGCCAAAAACATTCAGTACTTC.

The chain combines TRBV6-5 with TRBJ2-1, with 9 nucleotides matching TRBD2. With 6 bases clipped from V and 6 bases from J, the junction kept 6 bases outside the gene matches. Germline V gene data show CDR1 as MNHEY and CDR2 as SVGAGI. The length of the CDR3 is 14 residues. CDR3 nucleotide sequence: TGTGCCAGCAGGGGCGGGGGGGCAATCAATGAGCAGTTCTTC. Its protein product is CASRGGGAINEQFF.

The rearrangement joins TRBV6-5 to TRBJ2-7, with 9 bases that match TRBD1. Trimming at V came to 6 bases and at J to 1 base, leaving 4 bases not matched to a gene. Germline lookup yields CDR1 MNHEY and CDR2 SVGAGI. The CDR3 totals 14 residues. CDR3: CASSSGTGSYEQYF. In DNA, the CDR3 is TGTGCCAGCAGCTCCGGGACAGGGTCCTACGAGCAGTACTTC.

The chain is built from TRBV6-5 and TRBJ1-2; 7 bases map to TRBD1. Germline trimming cut 6 bases from V and 8 bases from J; bases unmatched to any gene: 9. This CDR3 is built from 13 residues. Germline V gene lookup returns CDR1 MNHEY and CDR2 SVGAGI. CDR3 DNA: TGTGCCAGCAGCCCACAGGGGAAGGGCGGCTACACCTTC. Encoded protein: CASSPQGKGGYTF.

In this sample, this clone turned up once. The rearrangement links TRBV9 to TRBJ2-2; a weak D match, TRBD1 (5 bases). The germline CDR1 and CDR2 sequences are SGDLS and YYNGEE. CDR3 length equals 14 residues. Deletions cut 1 base from V and 4 bases from J, with 8 bases between. Written as DNA, the CDR3 is TGTGCCAGCAGCGTAAGTGGGGCCACCGGGGAGCTGTTTTTT. Its protein product is CASSVSGATGELFF.

The chain links TRBV14 to TRBJ2-5, with a tentative D call TRBD1 (5 bases). Trimming left V 2 bases short and J 0 bases short, with 13 bases between. Germline CDR1 and CDR2: SGHDN and FVKESK. The length of the CDR3 is 16 residues. The CDR3 DNA reads TGTGCCAGCAGCCAAAGGAGCAGGGAATACCAAGAGACCCAGTACTTC. Translation gives CASSQRSREYQETQYF.

V usage is TRBV19 and J usage is TRBJ1-2, with a possible D match to TRBD1 (6 bases). The germline V gene encodes CDR1 LNHDA and CDR2 SQIVND (reference sequence). Trimming took off 2 bases at V and 2 bases at J, with 9 bases between the two ends. The CDR3 extends over 14 amino acids. CDR3 sequence reads: CASSINGQNYGYTF. DNA for the CDR3: TGTGCCAGTAGTATAAACGGACAGAACTATGGCTACACCTTC.

The rearrangement links TRBV11-2 to TRBJ2-7; weak D call: TRBD1 (6 bases). Germline CDR1 is SGHAT and CDR2 is FQNNGV. The CDR3 runs 14 residues. Trimming pared 6 bases from V and 3 bases from J, leaving 15 bases between. The CDR3 reads CASSYTPGVYEQYF. CDR3 coding DNA: TGTGCCAGCAGTTATACCCCAGGGGTCTACGAGCAGTACTTC.